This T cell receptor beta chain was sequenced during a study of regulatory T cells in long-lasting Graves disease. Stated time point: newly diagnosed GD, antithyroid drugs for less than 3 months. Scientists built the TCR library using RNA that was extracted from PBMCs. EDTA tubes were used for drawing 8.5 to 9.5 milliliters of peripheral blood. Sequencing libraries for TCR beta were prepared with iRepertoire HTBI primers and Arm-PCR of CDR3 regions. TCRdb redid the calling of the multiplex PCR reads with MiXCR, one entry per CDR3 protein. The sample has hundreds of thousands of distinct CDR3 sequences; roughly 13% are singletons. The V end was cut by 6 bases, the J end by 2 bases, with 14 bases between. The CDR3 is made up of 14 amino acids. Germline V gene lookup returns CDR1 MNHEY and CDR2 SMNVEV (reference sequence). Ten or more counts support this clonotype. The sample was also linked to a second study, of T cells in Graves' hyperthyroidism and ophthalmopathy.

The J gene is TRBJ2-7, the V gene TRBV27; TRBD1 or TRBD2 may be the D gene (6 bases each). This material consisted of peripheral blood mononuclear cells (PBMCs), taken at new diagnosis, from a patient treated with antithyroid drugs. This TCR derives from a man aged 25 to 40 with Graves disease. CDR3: CASSLRGGTYEQYF. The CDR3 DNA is TGTGCCAGCAGCTTAAGAGGGGGGACCTACGAGCAGTACTTC.